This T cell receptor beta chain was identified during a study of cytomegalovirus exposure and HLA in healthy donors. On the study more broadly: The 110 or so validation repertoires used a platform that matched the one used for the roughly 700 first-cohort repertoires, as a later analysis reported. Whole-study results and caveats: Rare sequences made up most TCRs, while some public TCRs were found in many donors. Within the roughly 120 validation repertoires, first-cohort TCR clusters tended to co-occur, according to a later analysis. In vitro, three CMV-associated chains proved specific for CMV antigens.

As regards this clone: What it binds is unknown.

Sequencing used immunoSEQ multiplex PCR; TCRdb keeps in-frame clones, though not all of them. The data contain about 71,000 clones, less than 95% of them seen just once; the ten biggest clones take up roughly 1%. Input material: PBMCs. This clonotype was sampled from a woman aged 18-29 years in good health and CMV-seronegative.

This CDR3 reads CASSLDRAWWTSKYEQYF. The DNA for the CDR3 is TGTGCCAGCAGCTTAGATCGGGCATGGTGGACTAGTAAATACGAGCAGTACTTC. The V and J genes are TRBV11-2 and TRBJ2-7; 7 nucleotides match TRBD2. Unmatched junction bases numbered 15, after V lost 0 bases and J lost 4 bases. Germline CDR1 reads SGHAT; CDR2 reads FQNNGV. The CDR3 length is 18 residues.